This TCR beta chain was found in a study of regulatory T cells in long-lasting Graves disease. Study-wide context: Less than 3 months of antithyroid drugs had been taken by newly diagnosed Graves' patients.

Comment on this clonotype: Antigen: not known.

The CDR3 loop spans 16 amino acids. V lost 0 bases and J lost 14; bases outside the gene matches: 13. Germline assignment: CDR1 SGHRS and CDR2 YFSETQ. Time point specified: newly diagnosed GD, antithyroid drugs for less than 3 months. PBMC RNA was the source of the TCR library. According to the study, TCR beta libraries were built with iRepertoire HTBI primers and CDR3-region Arm-PCR. Study processing details: The samples included roughly 61 TRBV and 15 or so TRBJ segments. Each CDR3 protein gets one entry after TCRdb re-called the multiplex PCR reads with MiXCR. The V and J calls and clone size are TCRdb's, not the authors'. Of 400,000 to 500,000 distinct CDR3 sequences in the sample, 12% to 15% were seen once. Notes on the study in general: TCR diversity was lower in persistent Graves' patients than in newly diagnosed ones.

Separately, the same data were catalogued under a study of T cells in Graves' hyperthyroidism and ophthalmopathy. As that study records: Based on clinical symptoms, serum thyroxine and TRAb, thyroid ultrasound and orbital computed tomography, diagnoses were reached.

The clonotype originates from a woman aged 45-65 years with Graves disease. The rearrangement joins TRBV5-1 to TRBJ2-1; 11 nucleotides agree with TRBD2. Sequenced here: peripheral blood mononuclear cells (PBMCs), sampled at new diagnosis, from a patient treated with antithyroid drugs. DNA for the CDR3: TGCGCCAGCAGCTTGGCCGGGACTAGCGGAAGCCCCCCCGAGTTCTTC. Translation gives CASSLAGTSGSPPEFF.